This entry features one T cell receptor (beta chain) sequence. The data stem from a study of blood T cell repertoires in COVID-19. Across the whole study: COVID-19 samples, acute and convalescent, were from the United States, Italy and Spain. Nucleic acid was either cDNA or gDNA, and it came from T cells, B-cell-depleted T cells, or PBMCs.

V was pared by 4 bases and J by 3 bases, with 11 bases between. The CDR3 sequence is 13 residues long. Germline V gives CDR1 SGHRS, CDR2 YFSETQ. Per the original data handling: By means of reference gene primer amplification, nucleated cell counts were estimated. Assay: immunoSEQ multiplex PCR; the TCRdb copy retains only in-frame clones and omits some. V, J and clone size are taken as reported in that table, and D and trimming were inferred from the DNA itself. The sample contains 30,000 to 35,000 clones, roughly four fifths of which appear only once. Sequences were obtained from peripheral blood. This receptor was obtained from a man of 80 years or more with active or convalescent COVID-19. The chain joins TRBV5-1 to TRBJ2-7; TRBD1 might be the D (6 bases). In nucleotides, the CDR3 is TGCGCCAGCAGCCCCGTGGACAGCTACGAGCAGTACTTC. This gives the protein CASSPVDSYEQYF.